The 27 T cell receptor beta chains presented below share a single source sample, sequenced in a study. TCRdb re-called the 5' RACE reads through MiXCR, storing one row per CDR3 protein. Counted here are tens of thousands of distinct CDR3 sequences, around 26% occurring once; the ten biggest clones make up about 2%. The sample taken for sequencing was naive CD4+ T cells sorted from blood. Subset in this sample: naive CD4+ T cells, CD4+CD45RA+CD25-. These receptors were collected from a female donor with breast cancer.

This chain links TRBV4-1 with TRBJ1-5; maybe TRBD1 (6 bases). Trimming removed 0 bases from V and 4 bases from J, with 13 bases in between. The CDR3 has 16 amino acids. Germline V gene sequence: CDR1 MGHRA, CDR2 YSYEKL. CDR3 coding DNA: TGCGCCAGCAGCCAAGATGGGGGGCTTGGTAATCAGCCCCAGCATTTT. It translates to CASSQDGGLGNQPQHF.

The sample holds a few counts of this clonotype. One end of the junction fails to match germline, which may point to a read error. The genes are TRBV6-5 and TRBJ2-1; 8 bases are shared with TRBD2. Looked up from germline, CDR1 is MNHEY and CDR2 is SVGAGI. This CDR3 contains 14 residues. CDR3 nucleotide sequence: TGTGCCAGCAGTCCCCCCCCCGGGAGGGGCGTTTCGCTCTTC. Translated, it gives CASSPPPGRGVSLF.

The table lists this clonotype with a few counts. The genes are TRBV6-6 and TRBJ2-7, with TRBD2 matching over 13 bases. V shed 6 bases and J 6 bases; nucleotides not matched to a gene: 11. This CDR3 has 16 residues. Germline values: CDR1 MNHNY, CDR2 SVGAGI (reference sequence). In DNA, the CDR3 is TGTGCCAGCAGCCCTACGGGGACTAGCGGGAAGTTCGAGCAGTACTTC. Amino acids: CASSPTGTSGKFEQYF.

The chain's CDR3 is CASSLENRTNTEAFF. Written as DNA, the CDR3 is TGCGCCAGCAGCTTGGAGAACAGAACAAACACTGAAGCTTTCTTT. This chain joins TRBV5-1 and TRBJ1-1; no firm D call. CDR1 SGHRS and CDR2 YFSETQ come from the germline V gene. The CDR3 consists of 15 residues. Trimming stripped 0 bases from V and 2 bases from J, with 11 bases between.

The CDR3 DNA sequence: TGTGCCAGCAGTTTGTCCGGGGGCTCAACTGAAGCTTTCTTT. Amino acids: CASSLSGGSTEAFF. The rearrangement joins TRBV12-3 or TRBV12-4 to TRBJ1-1, with D tentatively TRBD1 (6 bases). Trimming took off 3 bases at V and 5 bases at J, with 13 bases between the two ends. CDR3 length: 14 amino acids.

Written as DNA, the CDR3 is TGTGCCAGCAGCTTGGACCCAACGGTTGAGCAGTTCTTC. Translating it yields CASSLDPTVEQFF. V usage is TRBV7-3 and J usage is TRBJ2-1; unclear D gene. The CDR3 is made up of 13 amino acids. Germline assignment: CDR1 SGHTA and CDR2 FQGTGA. Trimming left V 3 bases short and J 9 bases short, with 12 bases between.

The rearrangement links TRBV7-8 to TRBJ2-3; D remains unclear. This CDR3 region has 14 residues. Per germline, CDR1 SGHVS and CDR2 FQNEAQ. V was trimmed by 10 bases and J by 2 bases, leaving 16 bases between them. CDR3 nucleotides: TGTGCCACCTCGAAGCGTAGCTCCACAGATACGCAGTATTTT. Translation gives CATSKRSSTDTQYF.

The chain employs TRBV29-1 and TRBJ2-6; D remains unclear. CDR3 size: 17 residues. V was trimmed by 1 base and J by 2 bases, leaving 15 bases between them. Per the germline V gene, CDR1 is SQVTM and CDR2 is ANQGSEA. The CDR3 nucleotides are TGCAGCGTTGAAGTCCCCCCAATGGGGACTGGGGCCAACGTCCTGACTTTC. Translation: CSVEVPPMGTGANVLTF.

V is TRBV6-1 and J is TRBJ2-5, with 9 bases fitting TRBD1. The J segment lost 5 bases and the V segment lost 6 bases, leaving 10 bases of the junction unmatched. The CDR3 extends over 15 amino acids. The germline V gene encodes CDR1 MNHNS and CDR2 SASEGT. CDR3 in DNA: TGTGCCAGCAGACTGGACAGGGGAATCGTGGAGACCCAGTACTTC. It translates to CASRLDRGIVETQYF.

In this sample, this clonotype is medium-sized (0.01 to 0.1%). The rearrangement uses TRBV4-1 and TRBJ2-3; 11 nucleotides align to TRBD2. Germline-derived CDR1 and CDR2 are MGHRA and YSYEKL. Losses at the gene ends were 0 bases for V and 10 bases for J; bases not matched to a gene: 9. CDR3 length: 16 residues. Here the CDR3 DNA reads TGCGCCAGCAGCCAAGACCCTAGCGGGGGGCCGCAATCGCAGTATTTT. Its protein product is CASSQDPSGGPQSQYF.

To note about this clonotype: A single base separates this from a much larger clone, so it may be a read error. The chain employs TRBV12-3 or TRBV12-4 and TRBJ2-3, with unresolved D. V was shortened by 5 bases and J by 2 bases, with 17 bases between the two germline ends. This CDR3 is built from 16 residues. This CDR3 reads CASSPQASSSTDTQYF. The CDR3 DNA is TGTGCCAGCAGTCCTCAGGCTAGTAGTTCCACAGATACGCAGTATTTT.

The rearrangement links TRBV7-3 to TRBJ2-3; 9 nucleotides agree with TRBD2. The CDR3 extends over 14 amino acids. In germline, CDR1 is SGHTA, CDR2 FQGTGA. V dropped 0 bases and J dropped 11; count of bases not matched to a gene: 6. The CDR3 reads CASSLTSGGTVQYF. The DNA of the CDR3 is TGTGCCAGCAGCTTAACCAGCGGGGGGACCGTGCAGTATTTT.

This clonotype was seen only a few times. V is TRBV7-9 and J is TRBJ1-1; D might be TRBD1 (5 bases). This CDR3 region has 13 residues. The germline V gene encodes CDR1 SEHNR and CDR2 FQNEAQ (reference sequence). Trimming left V 3 bases short and J 5 bases short, with 10 bases between. The CDR3 is CASSLQGLTEAFF. CDR3 in DNA: TGTGCCAGCAGCTTGCAGGGTTTGACTGAAGCTTTCTTT.

This clonotype occurred a few times. The CDR3 DNA follows: TGTGCCAGCAGCCAACAGGGGGTCTACGAGCAGTACTTC. It translates to CASSQQGVYEQYF. The chain links TRBV4-2 to TRBJ2-7; 7 positions match TRBD1. V gave up 2 bases and J gave up 3 bases; unmatched junction bases: 1. The CDR3 contains 13 residues. Germline V gene sequence: CDR1 LGHNA, CDR2 YNFKEQ.

A word on this clonotype: A clone one base away is much larger, so this may be a read error. The J gene is TRBJ2-3, the V gene TRBV29-1, with TRBD1 matching 11 bases. Germline CDR1 is SQVTM and CDR2 is ANQGSEA. The CDR3 is made up of 12 amino acids. This chain's CDR3 is CGVGTGGDTQYF. The CDR3 DNA reads as TGCGGCGTGGGGACAGGGGGAGATACGCAGTATTTT.

This clonotype has a handful of counts. The chain links TRBV24-1 to TRBJ2-1, with unresolved D. The CDR3 totals 13 residues. Germline CDR1 reads KGHDR; CDR2 reads SFDVKD. Trimming removed 5 bases from V and 5 bases from J, with 9 bases in between. The CDR3 loop is CATSGAFNNEQFF. The DNA of the CDR3 is TGTGCCACCAGTGGGGCGTTTAACAATGAGCAGTTCTTC.

The V gene is TRBV5-1, the J gene TRBJ1-4; D is uncertain. The CDR3 is 14 amino acids. Germline lookup yields CDR1 SGHRS and CDR2 YFSETQ. V was cut by 2 bases and J by 8 bases, with 13 bases left in between. CDR3 loop: CASSFSEGGEKLFF. The CDR3 coding sequence is TGCGCCAGCAGCTTTAGTGAGGGTGGGGAAAAACTGTTTTTT.

The V gene is TRBV6-1, the J gene TRBJ2-4; a weak D match, TRBD1 (6 bases). Trimming took off 4 bases at V and 0 bases at J, with 13 bases between the two ends. CDR3 length equals 16 residues. Germline loops: CDR1 MNHNS, CDR2 SASEGT. The DNA of the CDR3 is TGTGCCAGCAGTGCTGGGCAGGGGTTAGCCAAAAACATTCAGTACTTC. Its translation: CASSAGQGLAKNIQYF.

In regard to this clonotype: A junction end diverges from the germline sequence, so it may reflect a read error. V usage is TRBV6-5 and J usage is TRBJ2-5; 10 nucleotides align to TRBD2. Germline CDR1 MNHEY, CDR2 SVGAGI. The CDR3 loop spans 17 amino acids. CDR3 protein: CASSYGTSAGGKETQYF. The CDR3 nucleotides read TGCGCCAGCAGTTACGGGACTAGCGCAGGAGGGAAGGAGACCCAGTACTTC.

The chain combines TRBV24-1 with TRBJ1-2, with D possibly being TRBD1 (6 bases). The CDR3 runs 18 residues. Looked up from germline, CDR1 is KGHDR and CDR2 is SFDVKD. The V end lost 2 bases, the J end lost 8 bases, and 26 bases lay between the germline ends. CDR3 nucleotides: TGTGCCACCAGTGATTCCTCCCTCCTCGGACAGCCAATGCGGGGCTACACCTTC. Its protein product is CATSDSSLLGQPMRGYTF.

A remark on this clonotype: A much larger clone sits a single nucleotide away, making a read error possible. Because the CDR3 is missing its conserved closing phenylalanine or tryptophan, this is likely a read error. The genes are TRBV5-6 and TRBJ2-7; the D gene could be TRBD1 or TRBD2 (6 bases each). This CDR3 has 15 residues. Germline values: CDR1 SGHDT, CDR2 YYEEEE. Trimming removed 0 bases from V and 0 bases from J, with 10 bases in between. CDR3: CASSLVGGYSYEQYL. The CDR3 DNA reads TGTGCCAGCAGCTTGGTGGGGGGCTACTCCTACGAGCAGTACCTC.

The chain has TRBV20-1 and TRBJ2-7, with 8 bases matching TRBD2. The germline gives CDR1 DFQATT, CDR2 SNEGSKA (reference sequence). The V segment lost 0 bases and the J segment 6 bases; nucleotides outside the gene matches: 16. The CDR3 has 17 residues. The CDR3 coding sequence is TGCAGTGCTAGAGATCTTAGGGGACTAGTCGGGCTAGGCGAGCAGTACTTC. This translates into CSARDLRGLVGLGEQYF.

A remark on this clonotype: At one of its ends the junction is not consistent with the germline gene, which may arise from a read error. This chain connects TRBV5-6 to TRBJ1-2; 10 positions match TRBD1. Germline CDR1 SGHDT, CDR2 YYEEEE. The CDR3 loop spans 16 amino acids. The CDR3: CACSLARDRGNYGYTF. The CDR3 nucleotides read TGTGCCTGCAGCTTGGCCCGGGACAGGGGTAACTATGGCTACACCTTC.

On this clonotype: The CDR3 carries no conserved terminal phenylalanine or tryptophan, so it likely arises from a read error. The rearrangement joins TRBV7-9 to TRBJ2-1; D perhaps matches TRBD1 (6 bases). V lost 4 bases, J lost 6 bases, and 10 bases lay in between. This CDR3 is built from 13 residues. Germline assignment: CDR1 SEHNR and CDR2 FQNEAQ (reference sequence). Here the CDR3 reads CASSSDRSNEQFL. In DNA form, the CDR3 reads TGTGCCAGCAGCTCAGACAGGAGCAATGAGCAGTTCCTC.

In its sample, this clonotype was seen many times. The chain links TRBV5-1 to TRBJ1-2, with TRBD1 as a possible D gene (5 bases). The V gene's germline CDR1 is SGHRS and CDR2 YFSETQ. Trimming left V 0 bases short and J 6 bases short, with 9 bases between. The CDR3 is 13 amino acids. CDR3 bases: TGCGCCAGCAGCTTGGGGCCAGGGAATGGCTACACCTTC. It is translated as CASSLGPGNGYTF.

This clonotype was seen only a few times. The junction differs from germline at one of its ends, possibly a read error. The chain carries TRBV20-1 and TRBJ1-5; a weak D match, TRBD1 (5 bases). Germline loops: CDR1 DFQATT, CDR2 SNEGSKA (reference sequence). The CDR3 runs 14 residues. The CDR3: CSARVDRGGGPLHF. CDR3 sequence (DNA): TGCAGTGCTAGAGTCGACCGCGGGGGTGGGCCCCTGCATTTT.

The genes are TRBV5-4 and TRBJ1-6; D uncertain. Trimming shortened V by 4 bases and J by 4 bases, and 15 bases separated the two germline ends. CDR1 and CDR2 (germline): SGHNT, YYREEE (reference sequence). The CDR3 totals 16 residues. The CDR3 spells CASSPVGIDYNSPLHF. In DNA form, the CDR3 reads TGTGCCAGCAGCCCGGTCGGGATAGATTATAATTCACCCCTCCACTTT.